The 27 T cell receptor beta chains in this list originate from one sample, sequenced in a study of T cells in localized non-small cell lung cancer. Libraries were prepared by immunoSEQ multiplex PCR; TCRdb keeps only in-frame clonotypes and omits some of them. The table has some 140,000 clones, 80% to 90% seen once. The starting material was peripheral blood, obtained before any cancer treatment. The receptors were gathered from a female donor older than 55 with stage I lung adenocarcinoma.

The chain carries TRBV7-9 and TRBJ2-6; D not certain. CDR1 and CDR2 from the germline V gene are SEHNR and FQNEAQ (reference sequence). Trimming pared 5 bases from V and 2 bases from J, leaving 7 bases between. The CDR3 consists of 14 residues. Written as DNA, the CDR3 is TGTGCCAGCAGCACCACCACTGGGGCCAACGTCCTGACTTTC. It yields the protein CASSTTTGANVLTF.

The chain combines TRBV28 with TRBJ2-7; 7 bases fit TRBD2. Germline CDR1 is MDHEN and CDR2 is SYDVKM. The CDR3 has 13 residues. After removal of 10 bases from V and 4 bases from J, the junction contained 10 bases not matched to a gene. Here the CDR3 reads CATQIGGSYEQYF. The CDR3 nucleotides read TGTGCCACCCAGATAGGCGGGAGTTACGAGCAGTACTTC.

This sequence joins TRBV27 and TRBJ1-6; a possible D gene is TRBD1 (6 bases). The V end lost 1 base, the J end lost 0 bases, and 16 bases lay between the germline ends. The CDR3 is made up of 19 amino acids. Germline V gives CDR1 MNHEY, CDR2 SMNVEV (reference sequence). CDR3 sequence: CASSLLGGRGSSYNSPLHF. The DNA for the CDR3 is TGTGCCAGCAGTTTATTAGGGGGACGGGGAAGCTCCTATAATTCACCCCTCCACTTT.

V usage is TRBV10-2 and J usage is TRBJ2-7, with D uncertain. V was clipped by 5 bases and J by 5 bases, with 16 bases between them. This CDR3 spans 14 amino acids. The germline V gene encodes CDR1 WSHSY and CDR2 SAAADI. The CDR3 loop is CASSPGQAWDEQYF. The CDR3 coding sequence is TGCGCCAGCAGTCCAGGTCAGGCCTGGGACGAGCAGTACTTC.

This clone was observed a single time. The chain has TRBV5-4 and TRBJ2-5, with D tentatively TRBD2 (6 bases). CDR1 and CDR2 from the germline V gene are SGHNT and YYREEE (reference sequence). CDR3 length equals 16 residues. V gave up 4 bases and J gave up 5 bases, with 21 bases separating them. The CDR3 nucleotides read TGTGCCAGCAGCCCCGAGGTCCAGCGGGCTTTGGAGACCCAGTACTTC. Its protein is CASSPEVQRALETQYF.

The V gene is TRBV11-3, the J gene TRBJ2-7, with 10 bases identical to TRBD2. The CDR3 is 14 amino acids. V shed 6 bases and J 4 bases; nucleotides not matched to a gene: 6. Germline CDR1 reads SGHNT; CDR2 reads YENEEA. The CDR3 DNA follows: TGTGCCAGCAGTCCTAGCGGGAGTGGGTACGAGCAGTACTTC. This sequence encodes CASSPSGSGYEQYF.

The chain carries TRBV19 and TRBJ2-7; D is undetermined. Germline CDR1 and CDR2: LNHDA and SQIVND (reference sequence). V was cut by 7 bases and J by 3 bases, with 19 bases left in between. The CDR3 runs to 15 residues. CDR3 loop: CASTPGLAGNYEQYF. The CDR3 DNA reads as TGTGCCAGTACCCCTGGATTGGCAGGTAACTACGAGCAGTACTTC.

This rearrangement joins TRBV15 to TRBJ2-7, with D hard to call. CDR3 size: 13 residues. The V and J ends lost 3 bases and 6 bases respectively, with 12 bases between them. Germline-derived CDR1 and CDR2 are LNHNV and YYDKDF (reference sequence). The CDR3 sequence is CATSRGIRFEQYF. As DNA, the CDR3 is TGTGCCACCAGCAGGGGTATCCGCTTCGAGCAGTACTTC.

The rearrangement joins TRBV15 to TRBJ1-2; D possibly corresponds to TRBD1 (5 bases). The germline CDR1 and CDR2 sequences are LNHNV and YYDKDF (reference sequence). The CDR3 length is 16 residues. Trimming stripped 0 bases from V and 2 bases from J, with 13 bases between. CDR3 in DNA: TGTGCCACCAGCAGAGATGGGGCGTCAGGGAACTATGGCTACACCTTC. Translating gives CATSRDGASGNYGYTF.

This chain connects TRBV7-2 to TRBJ2-1; 9 bases match TRBD1. Germline assignment: CDR1 SGHTA and CDR2 FQGNSA. Losses at the gene ends were 2 bases for V and 8 bases for J; bases not matched to a gene: 1. CDR3 length: 13 amino acids. The chain's CDR3 is CASSLTGGYEQFF. As DNA, the CDR3 is TGTGCCAGCAGCTTAACAGGGGGCTATGAGCAGTTCTTC.

This clone appeared once. The V and J genes are TRBV7-9 and TRBJ2-7; D tentatively fits TRBD1 or TRBD2 (5 bases each). The CDR3 is 16 amino acids. Germline V gene lookup returns CDR1 SEHNR and CDR2 FQNEAQ (reference sequence). V was pared by 7 bases and J by 1 base, with 20 bases between. For the CDR3, the DNA is TGTGCCAGCACCCCGTCCGGGACCGGAAAATCCTACGAGCAGTACTTC. Protein: CASTPSGTGKSYEQYF.

This clone is labeled as medium-sized. The chain uses TRBV27 and TRBJ1-5; 11 nucleotides line up with TRBD1. The CDR3 extends over 14 amino acids. V shed 6 bases, J shed 6 bases, and the junction held 4 bases outside the gene matches. Germline V gene sequence: CDR1 MNHEY, CDR2 SMNVEV (reference sequence). This CDR3 reads CASSKGQGVQPQHF. The CDR3 DNA reads as TGTGCCAGCAGCAAGGGACAGGGGGTTCAGCCCCAGCATTTT.

The chain employs TRBV7-9 and TRBJ2-7; TRBD1 matches 9 bases. Germline CDR1 SEHNR, CDR2 FQNEAQ (reference sequence). The CDR3 is 19 residues long. J was trimmed by 3 bases and V by 4 bases; bases with no gene match: 19. This chain's CDR3 is CASSSYRDRAPPPYYEQYF. DNA for the CDR3: TGTGCCAGCAGCTCTTACCGGGACAGGGCACCCCCCCCTTACTACGAGCAGTACTTC.

The CDR3 nucleotides read TGTGCCAGCAGTTTTTGGGACAAAGACTACGAGCAGTACTTC. It translates to CASSFWDKDYEQYF. The rearrangement links TRBV28 to TRBJ2-7; tentatively, D is TRBD1 (6 bases). The CDR3 is 14 residues long. In germline, CDR1 is MDHEN, CDR2 SYDVKM. With 3 bases removed from V and 3 bases from J, the gap between germline ends came to 12 bases.

This clone occurred once. The CDR3 DNA reads as TGTGCCAGCAGTTCCCCAAGCGGGAGAGAGAGGAATGAGCAGTTCTTC. Protein: CASSSPSGRERNEQFF. The genes are TRBV28 and TRBJ2-1; 8 bases fit TRBD2. The length of the CDR3 is 16 residues. CDR1 is MDHEN and CDR2 is SYDVKM in the germline V gene. V was pared by 4 bases and J by 7 bases, with 12 bases of the junction left unmatched. Full variable domain (outside the CDR3, taken from reference TRBV28 and TRBJ2-1): DVKVTQSSRYLVKRTGEKVFLECVQDMDHENMFWYRQDPGLGLRLIYFSYDVKMKEKGDIPEGYSVSREKKERFSLILESASTNQTSMYLCASSSPSGRERNEQFFGPGTRLTVL.

V is TRBV7-9 and J is TRBJ2-5, with 8 bases aligning to TRBD1. CDR1 is SEHNR, CDR2 FQNEAQ, per germline (reference sequence). J lost 2 bases, V lost 1 base, and 12 bases had no gene match. The CDR3 is 18 amino acids. In nucleotides, the CDR3 is TGTGCCAGCAGCTTAGTGCGAGGTCTCCAGGGGGCACAAGAGACCCAGTACTTC. Encoded protein: CASSLVRGLQGAQETQYF. Using reference TRBV7-9 and TRBJ2-5 for the parts outside the CDR3, the full variable domain is DTGVSQNPRHKITKRGQNVTFRCDPISEHNRLYWYRQTLGQGPEFLTYFQNEAQLEKSRLLSDRFSAERPKGSFSTLEIQRTEQGDSAMYLCASSLVRGLQGAQETQYFGPGTRLLVL.

This chain uses TRBV7-6 with TRBJ1-1; TRBD1 might be the D (6 bases). Germline lookup yields CDR1 SGHVS and CDR2 FNYEAQ. The CDR3 is 15 amino acids. The ends were cut back, 6 bases at V and 5 bases at J, with 19 bases in the middle. In DNA, the CDR3 is TGTGCCAGCAGGCACTCACAGGGTAAGGGGACTGAAGCTTTCTTT. It codes for CASRHSQGKGTEAFF.

The gene calls are TRBV28 and TRBJ2-3; 7 bases are a match to TRBD2. CDR3 length equals 14 residues. Germline CDR1 reads MDHEN; CDR2 reads SYDVKM. J lost 5 bases, V lost 6 bases, and 8 bases had no gene match. The chain's CDR3 is CASSRSGRGDTQYF. The DNA for the CDR3 is TGTGCCAGCAGCCGTAGCGGGCGGGGAGATACGCAGTATTTT.

This chain connects TRBV28 to TRBJ2-5; TRBD2 might be the D (5 bases). The end of the DNA is better explained by TRBJ2-7, so the J call may be wrong. Germline CDR1 is MDHEN and CDR2 is SYDVKM. The CDR3 contains 12 residues. For the CDR3, the DNA is TGTGCCAGCAAGGCTAGCACCTACGAGCAGTACTTC. It codes for CASKASTYEQYF.

This chain connects TRBV27 to TRBJ2-4; D gene uncertain. Germline CDR1 is MNHEY and CDR2 is SMNVEV (reference sequence). V was clipped by 8 bases and J by 4 bases, with 12 bases between them. The CDR3 is 13 residues long. Written as DNA, the CDR3 is TGTGCCAGCGGGTTAATGAATAAAAACATTCAGTACTTC. This translates into CASGLMNKNIQYF.

This clone has just one count. The chain's CDR3 is CASSRTGNTGELFF. Written as DNA, the CDR3 is TGTGCCAGCAGTAGGACAGGTAACACCGGGGAGCTGTTTTTT. The chain couples TRBV6-1 to TRBJ2-2, with 7 bases matching TRBD1. Per germline, CDR1 MNHNS and CDR2 SASEGT. Trimming took 5 bases from V and 2 from J; bases not matched to a gene: 2. The CDR3 totals 14 residues.

The chain carries TRBV9 and TRBJ2-3, with D tentatively TRBD2 (5 bases). CDR1 is SGDLS and CDR2 is YYNGEE in the germline V gene. This CDR3 is 15 amino acids long. Trimming pared 4 bases from V and 6 bases from J, leaving 18 bases between. This CDR3 reads CASSSWWGAGDTQYF. The CDR3 DNA reads TGTGCCAGCAGCTCCTGGTGGGGAGCCGGGGATACGCAGTATTTT. The complete variable domain, with remaining parts taken from reference TRBV9 and TRBJ2-3, reads DSGVTQTPKHLITATGQRVTLRCSPRSGDLSVYWYQQSLDQGLQFLIQYYNGEERAKGNILERFSAQQFPDLHSELNLSSLELGDSALYFCASSSWWGAGDTQYFGPGTRLTVL.

This chain links TRBV4-1 with TRBJ1-5; the match to TRBD1 covers 9 bases. Trimming took 3 bases from V and 6 from J; bases not matched to a gene: 6. Germline V gene lookup returns CDR1 MGHRA and CDR2 YSYEKL. This CDR3 contains 15 residues. Here the CDR3 reads CASSHPGQGLQPQHF. In DNA, the CDR3 is TGCGCCAGCAGCCACCCGGGACAGGGTCTTCAGCCCCAGCATTTT.

This chain connects TRBV9 to TRBJ2-2; 8 positions agree with TRBD2. Germline CDR1 and CDR2: SGDLS and YYNGEE. V was clipped by 3 bases and J by 1 base; unmatched bases: 5. CDR3 size: 16 residues. The CDR3 sequence is CASSGGLARNTGELFF. The CDR3, as DNA: TGTGCCAGCAGCGGAGGACTAGCAAGGAACACCGGGGAGCTGTTTTTT.

This clone was seen more than once but under ten times. The CDR3 nucleotides read TGTGCCAGTAAAACGGCGGGAGGGCTAATCGGGGAGCTGTTTTTT. Protein product: CASKTAGGLIGELFF. The V and J genes are TRBV19 and TRBJ2-2, with 9 bases that match TRBD2. The CDR3 consists of 15 residues. Per germline, CDR1 LNHDA and CDR2 SQIVND (reference sequence). J was trimmed by 7 bases and V by 7 bases; bases with no gene match: 10.

This clone was recorded only once. The rearrangement joins TRBV13 to TRBJ2-7; 9 positions match TRBD2. V shed 2 bases and J 2 bases; nucleotides not matched to a gene: 4. Germline CDR1 reads PRHDT; CDR2 reads FYEKMQ (reference sequence). CDR3 length equals 15 residues. The CDR3 spells CASSLRGRVPYEQYF. CDR3 nucleotides: TGTGCCAGCAGCTTACGCGGGAGGGTTCCCTACGAGCAGTACTTC.

The chain employs TRBV5-1 and TRBJ2-2; 11 nucleotides align to TRBD2. This CDR3 spans 15 amino acids. Germline lookup yields CDR1 SGHRS and CDR2 YFSETQ. Trimming cost V 0 bases and J 9 bases; bases outside gene matches: 4. The CDR3 sequence is CASSLAASGRRELFF. The CDR3, as DNA: TGCGCCAGCAGCTTGGCGGCTAGCGGGAGGCGGGAGCTGTTTTTT.